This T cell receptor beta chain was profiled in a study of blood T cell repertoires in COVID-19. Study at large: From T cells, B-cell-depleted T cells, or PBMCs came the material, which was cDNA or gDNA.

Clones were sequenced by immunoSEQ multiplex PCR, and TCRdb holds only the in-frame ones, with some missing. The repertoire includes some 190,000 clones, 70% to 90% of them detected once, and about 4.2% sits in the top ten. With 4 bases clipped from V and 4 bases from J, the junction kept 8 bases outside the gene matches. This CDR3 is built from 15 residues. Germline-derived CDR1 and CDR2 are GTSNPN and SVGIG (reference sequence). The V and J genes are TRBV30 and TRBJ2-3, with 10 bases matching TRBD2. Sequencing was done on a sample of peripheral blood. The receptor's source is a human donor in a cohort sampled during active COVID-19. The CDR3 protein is CAWKSGGAFSDTQYF. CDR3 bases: TGTGCCTGGAAGAGCGGGGGGGCCTTCTCAGATACGCAGTATTTT.